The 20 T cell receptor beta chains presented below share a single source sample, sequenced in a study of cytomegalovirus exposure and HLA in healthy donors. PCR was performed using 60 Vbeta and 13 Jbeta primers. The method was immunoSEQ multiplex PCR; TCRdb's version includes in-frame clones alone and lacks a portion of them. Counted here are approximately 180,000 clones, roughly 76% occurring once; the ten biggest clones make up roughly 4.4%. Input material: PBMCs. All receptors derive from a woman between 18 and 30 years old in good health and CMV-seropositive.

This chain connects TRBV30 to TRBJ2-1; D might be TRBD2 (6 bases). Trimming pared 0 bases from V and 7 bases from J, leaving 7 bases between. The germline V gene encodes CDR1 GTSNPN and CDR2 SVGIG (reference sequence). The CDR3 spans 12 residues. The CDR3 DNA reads TGTGCCTGGAGTGTACGGGGGAATGAGCAGTTCTTC. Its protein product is CAWSVRGNEQFF.

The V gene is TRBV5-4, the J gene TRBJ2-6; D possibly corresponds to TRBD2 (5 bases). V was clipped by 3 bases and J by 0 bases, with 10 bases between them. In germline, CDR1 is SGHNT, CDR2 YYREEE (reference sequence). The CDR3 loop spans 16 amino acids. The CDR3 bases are TGTGCCAGCAGCTACGGACGGGGCTCTGGGGCCAACGTCCTGACTTTC. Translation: CASSYGRGSGANVLTF.

CDR3 amino acids: CATSRDLGYTF. The CDR3 nucleotides are TGTGCCACCAGCAGAGATCTAGGCTACACCTTC. The chain combines TRBV15 with TRBJ1-2; no firm D call. The CDR3 consists of 11 residues. The ends were cut back, 0 bases at V and 8 bases at J, with 4 bases in the middle. In germline, CDR1 is LNHNV, CDR2 YYDKDF (reference sequence). The full variable domain, rest sourced from reference TRBV15 and TRBJ1-2, is DAMVIQNPRYQVTQFGKPVTLSCSQTLNHNVMYWYQQKSSQAPKLLFHYYDKDFNNEADTPDNFQSRRPNTSFCFLDIRSPGLGDTAMYLCATSRDLGYTFGSGTRLTVV.

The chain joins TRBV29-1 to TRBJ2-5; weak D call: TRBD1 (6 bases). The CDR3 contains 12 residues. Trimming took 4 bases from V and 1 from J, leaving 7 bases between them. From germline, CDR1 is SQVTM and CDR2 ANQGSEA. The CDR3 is CSVGDIQETQYF. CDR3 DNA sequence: TGCAGCGTTGGGGACATCCAAGAGACCCAGTACTTC.

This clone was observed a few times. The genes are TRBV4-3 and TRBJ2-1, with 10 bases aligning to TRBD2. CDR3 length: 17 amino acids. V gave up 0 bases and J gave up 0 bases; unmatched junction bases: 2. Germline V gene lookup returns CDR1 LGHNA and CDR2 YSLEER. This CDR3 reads CASSQESSGSSYNEQFF. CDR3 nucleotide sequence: TGCGCCAGCAGCCAAGAGTCTAGCGGGAGCTCCTACAATGAGCAGTTCTTC.

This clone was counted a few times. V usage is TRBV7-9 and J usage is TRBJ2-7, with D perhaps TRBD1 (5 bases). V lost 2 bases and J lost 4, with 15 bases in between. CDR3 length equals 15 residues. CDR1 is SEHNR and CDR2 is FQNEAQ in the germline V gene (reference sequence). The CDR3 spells CASSLNGQNLYEQYF. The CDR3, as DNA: TGTGCCAGCAGCTTAAACGGACAAAACTTATACGAGCAGTACTTC.

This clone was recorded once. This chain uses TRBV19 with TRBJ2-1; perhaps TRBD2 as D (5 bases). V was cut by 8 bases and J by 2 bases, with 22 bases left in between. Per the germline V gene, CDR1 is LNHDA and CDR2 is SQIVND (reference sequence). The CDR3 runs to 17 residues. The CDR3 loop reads CASAVLRPGSTYNEQFF. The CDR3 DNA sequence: TGTGCCAGTGCAGTACTTAGACCGGGGTCGACCTACAATGAGCAGTTCTTC. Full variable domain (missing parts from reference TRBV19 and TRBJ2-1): DGGITQSPKYLFRKEGQNVTLSCEQNLNHDAMYWYRQDPGQGLRLIYYSQIVNDFQKGDIAEGYSVSREKKESFPLTVTSAQKNPTAFYLCASAVLRPGSTYNEQFFGPGTRLTVL.

The CDR3 DNA follows: TGCAGCGCCGAACTGGCCCCGGGGGGCACAGATACGCAGTATTTT. Translation gives CSAELAPGGTDTQYF. This sequence joins TRBV29-1 and TRBJ2-3; possibly TRBD2 for D (6 bases). This CDR3 comprises 15 residues. Germline V lookup: CDR1 SQVTM, CDR2 ANQGSEA. Deletions cut 7 bases from V and 1 base from J, with 18 bases between.

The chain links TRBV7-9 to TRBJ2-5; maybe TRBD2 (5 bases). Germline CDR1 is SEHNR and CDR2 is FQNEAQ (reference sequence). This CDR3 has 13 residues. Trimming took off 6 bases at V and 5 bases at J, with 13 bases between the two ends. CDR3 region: CASRPLGRETQYF. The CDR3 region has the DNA TGTGCCAGCAGGCCACTAGGCAGGGAGACCCAGTACTTC.

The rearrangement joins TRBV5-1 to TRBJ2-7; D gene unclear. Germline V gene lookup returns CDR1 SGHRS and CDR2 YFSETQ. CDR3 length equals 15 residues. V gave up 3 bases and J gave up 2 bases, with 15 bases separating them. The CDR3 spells CASSSSPLGTYEQYF. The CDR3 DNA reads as TGCGCCAGCAGCTCCTCGCCCCTGGGCACCTACGAGCAGTACTTC.

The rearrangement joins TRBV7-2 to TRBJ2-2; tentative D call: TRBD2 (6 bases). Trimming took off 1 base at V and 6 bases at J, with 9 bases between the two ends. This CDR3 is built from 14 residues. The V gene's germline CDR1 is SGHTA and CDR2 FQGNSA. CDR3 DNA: TGTGCCAGCAGCTTAGGCGGGGTAGCCGGGGAGCTGTTTTTT. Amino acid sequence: CASSLGGVAGELFF.

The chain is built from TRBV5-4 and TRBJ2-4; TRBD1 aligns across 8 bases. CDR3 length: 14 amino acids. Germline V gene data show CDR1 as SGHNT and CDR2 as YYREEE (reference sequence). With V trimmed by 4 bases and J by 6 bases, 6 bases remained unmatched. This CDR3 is CASSSTGGGNIQYF. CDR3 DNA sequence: TGTGCCAGCAGCAGTACAGGGGGAGGAAACATTCAGTACTTC.

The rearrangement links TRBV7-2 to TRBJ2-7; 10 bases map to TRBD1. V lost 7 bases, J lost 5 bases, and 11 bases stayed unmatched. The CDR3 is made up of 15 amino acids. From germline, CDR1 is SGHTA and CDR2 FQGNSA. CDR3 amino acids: CASTPSGQGFHEQYF. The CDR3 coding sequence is TGTGCCAGCACCCCGTCGGGACAGGGGTTCCACGAGCAGTACTTC.

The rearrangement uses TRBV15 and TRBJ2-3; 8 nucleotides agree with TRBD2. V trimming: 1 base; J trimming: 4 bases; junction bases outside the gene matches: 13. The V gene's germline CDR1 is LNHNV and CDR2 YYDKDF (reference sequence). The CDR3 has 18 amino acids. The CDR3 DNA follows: TGTGCCACCAGCAGAGTACTCATTCGGGGGGGGAATTCAGATACGCAGTATTTT. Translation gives CATSRVLIRGGNSDTQYF.

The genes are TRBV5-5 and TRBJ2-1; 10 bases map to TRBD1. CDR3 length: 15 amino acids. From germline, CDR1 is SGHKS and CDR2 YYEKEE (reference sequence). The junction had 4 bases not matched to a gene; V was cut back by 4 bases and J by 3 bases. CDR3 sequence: CASSRGQGGYNEQFF. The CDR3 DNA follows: TGTGCCAGCAGCCGCGGACAGGGGGGCTACAATGAGCAGTTCTTC.

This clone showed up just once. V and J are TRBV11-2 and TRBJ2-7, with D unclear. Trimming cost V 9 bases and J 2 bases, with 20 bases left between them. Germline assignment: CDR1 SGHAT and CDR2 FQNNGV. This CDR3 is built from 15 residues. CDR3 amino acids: CASNLGAPFTYEQYF. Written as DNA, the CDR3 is TGTGCCAGTAACCTGGGCGCGCCCTTCACCTACGAGCAGTACTTC.

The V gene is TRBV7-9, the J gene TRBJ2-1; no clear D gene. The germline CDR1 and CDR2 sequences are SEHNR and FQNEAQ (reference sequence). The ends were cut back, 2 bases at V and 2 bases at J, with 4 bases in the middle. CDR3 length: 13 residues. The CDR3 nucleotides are TGTGCCAGCAGCTTAACTACCTACAATGAGCAGTTCTTC. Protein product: CASSLTTYNEQFF.

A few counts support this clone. CDR3 in DNA: TGTGCCAGCAGTCGGACCCCACGGGGCGAGCAGTACTTC. It yields the protein CASSRTPRGEQYF. The gene calls are TRBV6-5 and TRBJ2-7; tentatively, D is TRBD2 (5 bases). The CDR3 sequence is 13 residues long. Germline V gene sequence: CDR1 MNHEY, CDR2 SVGAGI. Trimming cost V 5 bases and J 6 bases, with 14 bases left between them.

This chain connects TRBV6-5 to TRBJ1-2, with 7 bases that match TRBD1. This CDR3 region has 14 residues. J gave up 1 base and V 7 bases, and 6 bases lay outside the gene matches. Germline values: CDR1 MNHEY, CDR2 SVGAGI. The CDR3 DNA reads TGTGCCAGCACCCCGACAGGGAGTAACTATGGCTACACCTTC. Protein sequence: CASTPTGSNYGYTF.

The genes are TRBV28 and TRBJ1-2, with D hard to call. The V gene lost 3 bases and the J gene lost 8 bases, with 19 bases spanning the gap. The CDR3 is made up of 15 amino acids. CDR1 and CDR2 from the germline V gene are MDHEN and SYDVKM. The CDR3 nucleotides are TGTGCCAGCAGTTTCTCCGGGGAGGTTGTAGGAGGCTACACCTTC. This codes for CASSFSGEVVGGYTF.